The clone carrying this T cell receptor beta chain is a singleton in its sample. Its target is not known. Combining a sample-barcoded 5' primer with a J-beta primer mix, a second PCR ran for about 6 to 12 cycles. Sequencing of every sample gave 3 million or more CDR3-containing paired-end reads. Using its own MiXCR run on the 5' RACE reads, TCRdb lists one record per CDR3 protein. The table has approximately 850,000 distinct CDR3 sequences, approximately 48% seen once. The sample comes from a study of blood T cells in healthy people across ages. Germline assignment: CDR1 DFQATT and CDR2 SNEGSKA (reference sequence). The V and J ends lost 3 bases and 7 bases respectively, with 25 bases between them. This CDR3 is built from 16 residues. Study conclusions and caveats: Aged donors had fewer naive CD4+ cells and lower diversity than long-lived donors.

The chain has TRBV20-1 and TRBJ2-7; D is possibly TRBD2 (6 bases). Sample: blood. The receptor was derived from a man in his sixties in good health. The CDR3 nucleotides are TGCAGTGCTAGCAAAGGACTAACGAGCTCCTACAATGAGCAGTACTTC. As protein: CSASKGLTSSYNEQYF.